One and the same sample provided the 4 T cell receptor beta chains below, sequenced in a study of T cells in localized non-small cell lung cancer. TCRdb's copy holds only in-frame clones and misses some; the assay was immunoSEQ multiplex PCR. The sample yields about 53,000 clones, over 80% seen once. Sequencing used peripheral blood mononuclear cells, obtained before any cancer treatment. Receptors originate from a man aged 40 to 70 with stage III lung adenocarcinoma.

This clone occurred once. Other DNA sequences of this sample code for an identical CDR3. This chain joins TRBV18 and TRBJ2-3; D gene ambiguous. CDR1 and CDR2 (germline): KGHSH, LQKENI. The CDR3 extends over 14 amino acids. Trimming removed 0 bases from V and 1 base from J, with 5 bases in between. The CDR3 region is CASSPPSGTDTQYF. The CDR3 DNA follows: TGTGCCAGCTCACCACCAAGCGGCACAGATACGCAGTATTTT.

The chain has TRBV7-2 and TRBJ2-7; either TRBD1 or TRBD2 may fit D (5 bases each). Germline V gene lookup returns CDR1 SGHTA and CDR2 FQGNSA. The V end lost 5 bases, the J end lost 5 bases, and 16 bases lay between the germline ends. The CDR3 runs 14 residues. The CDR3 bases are TGTGCCAGCAGCCCCCGGGAATCCAGGGACGAGCAGTACTTC. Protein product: CASSPRESRDEQYF.

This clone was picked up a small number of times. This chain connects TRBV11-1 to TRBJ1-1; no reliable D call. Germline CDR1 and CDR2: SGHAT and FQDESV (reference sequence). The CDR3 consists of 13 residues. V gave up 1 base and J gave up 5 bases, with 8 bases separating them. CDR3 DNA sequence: TGTGCCAGCAGCTTAGTGGCGGGAACTGAAGCTTTCTTT. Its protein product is CASSLVAGTEAFF.

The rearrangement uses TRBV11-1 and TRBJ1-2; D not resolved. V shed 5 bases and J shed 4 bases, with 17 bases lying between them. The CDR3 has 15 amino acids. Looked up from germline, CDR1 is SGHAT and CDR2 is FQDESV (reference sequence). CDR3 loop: CASSIRAGSGYGYTF. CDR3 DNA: TGTGCCAGCAGCATAAGGGCCGGGAGCGGCTATGGCTACACCTTC.